The rows below give T cell receptor beta chains drawn from one sample of a study of blood T cell repertoires in COVID-19. The protocol was immunoSEQ multiplex PCR, while the TCRdb copy is restricted to in-frame clones and leaves out a portion. The sample contains roughly 220,000 clones, about 80% of which appear only once. Sequenced material: PBMCs or T cells enriched from blood (not recorded which). The receptor set was obtained from a woman aged 40-49 years with acute COVID-19. Each CDR3 is given with its conserved first and last residue. A D gene is named only where the DNA matches it firmly. Where a row states a size, it is once, few, many or the class of an expanded clone; other rows omit it.

>NA|NA|TRBV6-5|TRBJ1-3
TGTGCCAGCAGCCGCGGACTTGGCTCTGGAAACACCATATATTTT
CASSRGLGSGNTIYF
>TRBD2|few|TRBV7-3|TRBJ2-5
TGTGCCAGCAGCTTAATAGAGGCTAGCGGGAGAATTGGGACCCAGTACTTC
CASSLIEASGRIGTQYF
>TRBD2|NA|TRBV9|TRBJ2-1
TGTGCCAGCAGCGTAGGTAGCGGGGCCCTCCCTGAGCAGTTCTTC
CASSVGSGALPEQFF
>TRBD1|NA|TRBV19|TRBJ1-2
TGTGCCAGTAGAACATCAACCCTGACAGGGTCCTATGGCTACACCTTC
CASRTSTLTGSYGYTF
>NA|NA|TRBV30|TRBJ1-5
TGTGCCTGGAGTGTTGGGGCGAATCAGCCCCAGCATTTT
CAWSVGANQPQHF
>TRBD1|once|TRBV28|TRBJ2-1
TGTGCCAGCAGTTTCTCGGGACAGGGAGATGAGCAGTTCTTC
CASSFSGQGDEQFF
>TRBD1|NA|TRBV11-3|TRBJ1-1
TGTGCCAGCAGGGGACAGTATGGCGCTTTCTTT
CASRGQYGAFF
>TRBD2|NA|TRBV4-1|TRBJ2-7
TGCGCCAGCAGCCAAGATCTAGCGGAGTCCTACGAGCAGTACTTC
CASSQDLAESYEQYF
>TRBD2|NA|TRBV3-1/TRBV3-2|TRBJ2-1
TGTGCCAGCAGCCAGACTAGCGGTGAGCAGTTCTTC
CASSQTSGEQFF
>TRBD1|NA|TRBV5-3|TRBJ1-4
TGTGCCAGAAGCATATCAGGACAGGGGGAAGGGGAAAAACTGTTTTTT
CARSISGQGEGEKLFF
>NA|NA|TRBV2|TRBJ1-2
TGTGCCACGGCCCGGGACACCTCTAACTATGGCTACACCTTC
CATARDTSNYGYTF
>TRBD1|NA|TRBV7-8|TRBJ1-3
TGTGCCAGCAGCCTCGACAGGGAATTTCTGAACACCATATATTTT
CASSLDREFLNTIYF
>NA|NA|TRBV5-1|TRBJ2-1
TGCGCCAGCAGCTTGTCGCCCGGCAATGAGCAGTTCTTC
CASSLSPGNEQFF
>TRBD2|NA|TRBV4-1|TRBJ2-1
TGCGCCAGCAGCCAGACACCGGGACTAGCGGAATCCTACAATGAGCAGTTCTTC
CASSQTPGLAESYNEQFF
>TRBD1|NA|TRBV10-1|TRBJ2-7
TGCGCCAGATTACTGGGGGGACAGGTCTCCTACGAGCAGTACTTC
CARLLGGQVSYEQYF
>TRBD2|NA|TRBV7-2|TRBJ2-3
TGTGCCAGCAGCCCTCGACTAGCAAGCACAGATACGCAGTATTTT
CASSPRLASTDTQYF
>NA|NA|TRBV7-9|TRBJ1-2
TGTGCCAGCAGCCCTCTGCGGGGCGGTGGCTACACCTTC
CASSPLRGGGYTF
>NA|NA|TRBV18|TRBJ2-3
TGTGCCAGCTCTTGGGAGACCCGCACAGATACGCAGTATTTT
CASSWETRTDTQYF
>NA|few|TRBV7-8|TRBJ1-2
TGTGCCAGCAGCTTTAATCCTAACTATGGCTACACCTTC
CASSFNPNYGYTF
>NA|NA|TRBV7-2|TRBJ2-7
TGTGCCAGCAGCTTAGTTCAGGGGATGAACGAGCAGTACTTC
CASSLVQGMNEQYF
>TRBD1|NA|TRBV19|TRBJ1-1
TGTGCCAGTAGCCCGGGACAGGAGAACACTGAAGCTTTCTTT
CASSPGQENTEAFF
>NA|NA|TRBV4-2|TRBJ1-4
TGTGCCAGCAGCCAAGGGCTCGACAGGACAACTAATGAAAAACTGTTTTTT
CASSQGLDRTTNEKLFF
>TRBD2|NA|TRBV7-2|TRBJ2-5
TGTGCCAGCAGCCACCTACTAGCGGGGTCCCAAGAGACCCAGTACTTC
CASSHLLAGSQETQYF
>NA|NA|TRBV15|TRBJ2-4
TGTGCCACCAGCAGAGATCTAGCCAAAAACATTCAGTACTTC
CATSRDLAKNIQYF
>TRBD2|few|TRBV2|TRBJ2-1
TGTGCCATCGCGGGACTAGCGGGGCTCAATGAGCAGTTCTTC
CAIAGLAGLNEQFF
>NA|once|TRBV28|TRBJ2-1
TGTGCCAGCAGGCAAACAGGGAGAAGTGAGCAGTTCTTC
CASRQTGRSEQFF